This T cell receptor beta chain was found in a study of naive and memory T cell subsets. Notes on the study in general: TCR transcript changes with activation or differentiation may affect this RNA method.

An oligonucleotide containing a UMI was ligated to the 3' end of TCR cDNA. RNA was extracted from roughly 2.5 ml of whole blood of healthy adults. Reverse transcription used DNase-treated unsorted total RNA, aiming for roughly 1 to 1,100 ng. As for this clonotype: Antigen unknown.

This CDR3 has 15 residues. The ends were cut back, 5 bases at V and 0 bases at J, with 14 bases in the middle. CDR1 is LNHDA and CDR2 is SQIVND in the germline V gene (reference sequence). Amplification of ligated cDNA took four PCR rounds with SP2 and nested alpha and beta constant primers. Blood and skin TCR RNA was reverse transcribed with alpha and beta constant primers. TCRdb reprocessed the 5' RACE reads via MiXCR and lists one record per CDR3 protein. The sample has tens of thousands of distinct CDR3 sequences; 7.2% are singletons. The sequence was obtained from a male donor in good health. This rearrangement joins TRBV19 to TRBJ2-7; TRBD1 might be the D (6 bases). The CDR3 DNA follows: TGTGCCAGTAGTCCTCCGGGACATATCTCCTACGAGCAGTACTTC. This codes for CASSPPGHISYEQYF.